Listed below are T cell receptor beta chains from one sample, sequenced in a study of blood T cell repertoires in COVID-19. Measured with immunoSEQ multiplex PCR; TCRdb has only the in-frame clones, and not every one. The table records 200,000 to 250,000 clones, about 87% of them present only once. Sequencing was carried out using PBMCs or T cells enriched from blood (not recorded which). These TCRs come from a woman aged 25 to 39 who had been exposed to COVID-19. Both conserved end residues are part of each CDR3. D genes are given only for firm matches. Size is stated for part of the rows, as once, few or many counts, or as a class when the clone is expanded.

v_call	clone_size	d_call	j_call	cdr3_nt	cdr3_aa
TRBV5-1	-	-	TRBJ2-5	TGCGCCAGCAGACTGGTCACACAGTACCAAGAGACCCAGTACTTC	CASRLVTQYQETQYF
TRBV27	once	-	TRBJ2-3	TGTGCCAGCAGTCCTTCCACAGATACGCAGTATTTT	CASSPSTDTQYF
TRBV27	-	-	TRBJ1-2	TGTGCCAGCAGTTTACGGGATAGTGGCTATGGCTACACCTTC	CASSLRDSGYGYTF
TRBV7-9	once	-	TRBJ1-1	TGTGCCAGCAGCTTCGAGACGGGAAACACTGAAGCTTTCTTT	CASSFETGNTEAFF
TRBV2	-	TRBD2	TRBJ2-7	TGTGCCAGCATATTCCCTAGCGGTCTGGACCCTTACGAGCAGTACTTC	CASIFPSGLDPYEQYF
TRBV2	-	TRBD2	TRBJ2-7	TGTGCCAGCAGTACTAGCGGGTATAACGAGCAGTACTTC	CASSTSGYNEQYF
TRBV7-2	once	-	TRBJ2-5	TGTGCCAGCAGCTTATGGGCAATTCAAGAGACCCAGTACTTC	CASSLWAIQETQYF
TRBV5-6	few	TRBD1	TRBJ1-2	TGTGCCAGCAGCTCCAGGACACTTCAGGGGGTCTGGGGGAACTATGGCTACACCTTC	CASSSRTLQGVWGNYGYTF
TRBV15	-	-	TRBJ2-2	TGTGCCACCAGCAGGGTTACAAAATATAACACCGGGGAGCTGTTTTTT	CATSRVTKYNTGELFF
TRBV28	-	TRBD1	TRBJ2-7	TGTGCCAGCGGGACAGGGCCAAGCTACGAGCAGTACTTC	CASGTGPSYEQYF
TRBV28	-	-	TRBJ2-4	TGTGCCAGCAGTAATAGGACTTTAGCCAAAAACATTCAGTACTTC	CASSNRTLAKNIQYF
TRBV30	-	TRBD1	TRBJ1-2	TGTGCCTGGACGGGACAGGGGGCCGACGGCTACACCTTC	CAWTGQGADGYTF
TRBV10-3	-	TRBD1	TRBJ1-2	TGTGCCATCGGGACAACGGGACAGGGTGTCGATGGCTACACCTTC	CAIGTTGQGVDGYTF
TRBV19	-	TRBD2	TRBJ2-3	TGTGCCAGTAGTATCGGCGGGAGTAAATCAGATACGCAGTATTTT	CASSIGGSKSDTQYF
TRBV7-9	-	TRBD2	TRBJ2-7	TGTGCCAGCAGCTCTACAGCGGGGATCTCCTACGAGCAGTACTTC	CASSSTAGISYEQYF
TRBV20-1	-	TRBD2	TRBJ2-7	TGCAGTGCTAGTGGACTAGCGCTCCATGGCGGGCAGTACTTC	CSASGLALHGGQYF
TRBV7-3	-	TRBD2	TRBJ2-3	TGTGCCAGCAGCTTGGCTAGCGGGAGTACAGATACGCAGTATTTT	CASSLASGSTDTQYF
TRBV10-3	-	TRBD2	TRBJ2-7	TGTGCCATCAGAGGATCGGTCCGGCTAGCGGGAGAGGCCTACGAGCAGTACTTC	CAIRGSVRLAGEAYEQYF
TRBV3-1/TRBV3-2	-	-	TRBJ2-5	TGTGCCAGCAGCCAAGACGGGAGTAATCGGGAGACCCAGTACTTC	CASSQDGSNRETQYF
TRBV25-1	-	-	TRBJ1-2	TGTGCCAGCAGTGAATTAGGGGTTGGCTACACCTTC	CASSELGVGYTF
TRBV2	-	-	TRBJ1-1	TGTGCCAGCAGTGAAATAAGGCCGGGGATCGTGAACACTGAAGCTTTCTTT	CASSEIRPGIVNTEAFF
TRBV20-1	-	-	TRBJ2-5	TGCAGTGCTAGAGATCTAAAGACCCAGTACTTC	CSARDLKTQYF